These T cell receptor beta chains were read from a single sample in a study of CD8 T cells in Susac syndrome. MiXCR was run by TCRdb on the immunoSEQ multiplex PCR reads, yielding one entry per CDR3 protein. The sample has a few hundred thousand distinct CDR3 sequences; around 85% are singletons. The specimen sequenced was CD8+ T cells from PBMCs. The receptor source for this set is a human donor with multiple sclerosis. CDR3s include the opening cysteine and the closing phenylalanine or tryptophan. A D gene is named only where the DNA matches it firmly. Rows may omit the clone size; those that give it use once, few, many or a size class.

D	size	V	J	CDR3	DNA
NA	NA	TRBV11-3	TRBJ2-1	CASSWLEGVPDNEQFF	TGTGCCAGCAGCTGGCTCGAGGGGGTTCCCGACAATGAGCAGTTCTTC
NA	NA	TRBV5-4	TRBJ2-2	CASSLITQTGELFF	TGTGCCAGCAGCTTGATCACTCAGACCGGGGAGCTGTTTTTT
TRBD2	NA	TRBV28	TRBJ2-7	CASSSTRDLQAGSARGSYEQYF	TGTGCCAGCAGTAGCACTAGAGATCTCCAAGCGGGGTCGGCAAGGGGCTCCTACGAGCAGTACTTC
TRBD2	NA	TRBV19	TRBJ2-1	CASNGGGSSYNEQFF	TGTGCCAGTAATGGTGGCGGGAGCTCCTACAATGAGCAGTTCTTC
TRBD1	NA	TRBV4-3	TRBJ1-1	CASSQHRGMNTEAFF	TGCGCCAGCAGCCAACACAGGGGGATGAACACTGAAGCTTTCTTT
TRBD1	NA	TRBV5-5	TRBJ2-7	CASSETPGQAYEQYF	TGTGCCAGCAGCGAAACACCGGGACAGGCTTACGAGCAGTACTTC
NA	NA	TRBV6-5	TRBJ2-7	CASSYRPWDSRAHEQYF	TGTGCCAGCAGTTACAGGCCCTGGGACTCCCGGGCGCACGAGCAGTACTTC
TRBD2	NA	TRBV7-2	TRBJ2-1	CASSVSGYGNNEQFF	TGTGCCAGCAGCGTTAGCGGGTACGGGAACAATGAGCAGTTCTTC
TRBD1	NA	TRBV6-2/TRBV6-3	TRBJ2-7	CASSSFTGDTYEQYF	TGTGCCAGCAGTTCTTTTACAGGGGACACCTACGAGCAGTACTTC
NA	NA	TRBV30	TRBJ2-4	CAWSVEGVIQYF	TGTGCCTGGAGTGTAGAGGGCGTAATTCAGTACTTC
NA	NA	TRBV20-1	TRBJ2-7	CSARGRGLPSYEQYF	TGCAGTGCTAGAGGAAGGGGGTTACCTTCCTACGAGCAGTACTTC
NA	NA	TRBV15	TRBJ2-3	CATSRDGLTYPITDTQYF	TGTGCCACCAGCAGAGACGGGCTCACATACCCAATCACAGATACGCAGTATTTT
TRBD1	few	TRBV7-6	TRBJ1-2	CASSPAPGQGSGYTF	TGTGCCAGCAGCCCTGCTCCGGGACAGGGGTCTGGCTACACCTTC
TRBD2	NA	TRBV6-2/TRBV6-3	TRBJ2-7	CASSYSDAGTSAYEQYF	TGTGCCAGCAGTTACTCCGATGCCGGGACTAGCGCCTACGAGCAGTACTTC
NA	NA	TRBV19	TRBJ1-1	CASSSLTEAFF	TGTGCCAGTAGTTCCCTCACTGAAGCTTTCTTT
NA	few	TRBV27	TRBJ2-3	CASIPLASSGTDTQYF	TGTGCCAGCATCCCCCTCGCGTCATCGGGCACAGATACGCAGTATTTT
NA	NA	TRBV9	TRBJ2-7	CASSVDGGPYEQYF	TGTGCCAGCAGCGTAGACGGGGGGCCCTACGAGCAGTACTTC
NA	few	TRBV27	TRBJ2-7	CASSLSHSYEQYF	TGTGCCAGCAGTTTATCCCACTCCTACGAGCAGTACTTC
NA	NA	TRBV7-9	TRBJ2-4	CASSPDSKNIQYF	TGTGCCAGCAGCCCGGACAGCAAAAACATTCAGTACTTC
TRBD1	NA	TRBV12-3/TRBV12-4	TRBJ1-4	CASRPDRGIGTNEKLFF	TGTGCCAGCAGACCCGACAGGGGGATTGGAACTAATGAAAAACTGTTTTTT
NA	NA	TRBV9	TRBJ1-3	CASSVAGFGNTIYF	TGTGCCAGCAGCGTAGCGGGGTTCGGAAACACCATATATTTT
NA	NA	TRBV29-1	TRBJ2-7	CSVKAGYEQYF	TGCAGCGTCAAAGCGGGCTACGAGCAGTACTTC
NA	few	TRBV4-1	TRBJ1-2	CASSQVPGGEGYTF	TGCGCCAGCAGCCAGGTACCAGGAGGGGAGGGCTACACCTTC
TRBD1	once	TRBV29-1	TRBJ2-1	CSVNSWDSVHNEQFF	TGCAGCGTGAACTCGTGGGACAGTGTACACAATGAGCAGTTCTTC
NA	NA	TRBV10-3	TRBJ1-1	CAISESGMGAEAFF	TGTGCCATCAGTGAGTCCGGCATGGGCGCTGAAGCTTTCTTT
TRBD2	NA	TRBV4-3	TRBJ2-7	CASSQNEPSGAYEQYF	TGCGCCAGCAGCCAAAATGAGCCTAGCGGCGCCTACGAGCAGTACTTC
NA	few	TRBV4-3	TRBJ1-2	CASSQESINYGYTF	TGCGCCAGCAGCCAAGAGTCGATAAATTATGGCTACACCTTC
NA	NA	TRBV11-2	TRBJ1-2	CASSLDLVGLPNYGYTF	TGTGCCAGCAGCTTAGATCTTGTAGGCCTACCTAACTATGGCTACACCTTC
NA	NA	TRBV30	TRBJ2-1	CAWNYEPWGEQFF	TGTGCCTGGAATTACGAGCCCTGGGGTGAGCAGTTCTTC
NA	once	TRBV5-6	TRBJ1-5	CASSVAQVSNQPQHF	TGTGCCAGCAGCGTAGCACAGGTTAGCAATCAGCCCCAGCATTTT
TRBD2	NA	TRBV19	TRBJ2-1	CASGLAGGDNEQFF	TGTGCCAGTGGTCTAGCGGGAGGGGACAATGAGCAGTTCTTC
NA	NA	TRBV15	TRBJ1-1	CATSRGEGWLDTEAFF	TGTGCCACCAGCAGAGGGGAGGGGTGGTTAGACACTGAAGCTTTCTTT
NA	many	TRBV4-1	TRBJ2-3	CASSQDGTGTDTQYF	TGCGCCAGCAGCCAAGACGGGACTGGCACAGATACGCAGTATTTT
TRBD2	NA	TRBV7-9	TRBJ2-1	CASSPAGERRFEQFF	TGTGCCAGCAGCCCAGCGGGAGAGAGGCGCTTTGAGCAGTTCTTC
TRBD2	NA	TRBV9	TRBJ2-1	CASSVDSSGNVNEQFF	TGTGCCAGCAGCGTAGATTCTAGCGGGAATGTAAATGAGCAGTTCTTC
NA	NA	TRBV29-1	TRBJ1-1	CSVVPGNTEAFF	TGCAGCGTTGTACCGGGAAACACTGAAGCTTTCTTT
NA	NA	TRBV12-3/TRBV12-4	TRBJ1-2	CASSGNTYDMRGYTF	TGTGCCAGCAGCGGCAACACCTATGACATGCGGGGCTACACCTTC
NA	NA	TRBV5-1	TRBJ1-1	CASSSYRVDVDTEAFF	TGCGCCAGCAGCTCTTACAGGGTGGATGTTGACACTGAAGCTTTCTTT
NA	once	TRBV2	TRBJ1-1	CASSEEVGRLNTEAFF	TGTGCCAGCAGTGAAGAGGTGGGGCGCCTGAACACTGAAGCTTTCTTT
TRBD2	few	TRBV6-1	TRBJ2-7	CASSEETSGSYEQYF	TGTGCCAGCAGTGAAGAGACTAGCGGGAGTTACGAGCAGTACTTC
NA	few	TRBV27	TRBJ1-2	CASRPLGSYGYTF	TGTGCCAGCAGGCCCTTGGGTTCCTATGGCTACACCTTC
NA	NA	TRBV27	TRBJ2-1	CASSLSVNNEQFF	TGTGCCAGCAGTTTATCGGTAAACAATGAGCAGTTCTTC
TRBD1	NA	TRBV9	TRBJ2-1	CASSVGQGAFNEQFF	TGTGCCAGCAGCGTGGGACAGGGGGCGTTCAATGAGCAGTTCTTC
NA	once	TRBV7-9	TRBJ1-2	CASSSEYGYTF	TGTGCCAGCAGCTCAGAGTATGGCTACACCTTC
TRBD2	NA	TRBV27	TRBJ2-3	CASSLTSGNTDTQYF	TGTGCCAGCAGTCTCACTAGCGGCAACACAGATACGCAGTATTTT
NA	NA	TRBV27	TRBJ2-3	CASSLTLALSTDTQYF	TGTGCCAGCAGTTTAACACTAGCCCTAAGCACAGATACGCAGTATTTT
TRBD2	once	TRBV6-5	TRBJ2-1	CASSYAGERSYNEQFF	TGTGCCAGCAGTTACGCGGGAGAGAGGTCCTACAATGAGCAGTTCTTC
NA	NA	TRBV7-6	TRBJ2-1	CASSWTTSGGNEQFF	TGTGCCAGCAGCTGGACAACCTCTGGGGGCAATGAGCAGTTCTTC